This TCR beta chain was captured by sequencing in a study of blood T cell repertoires in COVID-19. Some clones are missing from TCRdb's copy, which holds only in-frame ones; the method was immunoSEQ multiplex PCR. This table has around 210,000 clones, 80% to 90% appearing once. The CDR3 runs 16 residues. The germline V gene has CDR1 SGHVS and CDR2 FNYEAQ. The V end lost 5 bases, the J end lost 10 bases, and 21 bases lay between the germline ends. The age range of participants was 18 to 89 years, with residence in about two dozen US areas. What was sequenced was PBMCs or T cells enriched from blood (not recorded which). The receptor was derived from a woman between 18 and 29 years old who had recovered from COVID-19. The chain recombines TRBV7-6 with TRBJ1-6, with a weak D call TRBD1 (5 bases). CDR3 nucleotides: TGTGCCAGCAGCCGCGTCTACGATAGGAGGGGATCACCCCTCCACTTT. It codes for CASSRVYDRRGSPLHF.